The rows below give T cell receptor beta chains drawn from one sample of a study of metastatic and nonmetastatic thyroid tumors. TCRdb re-analyzed the PCR reads using MiXCR. The sample carries about 45,000 clones, less than 3.5% recorded once. What was sequenced was blood. The receptors were gathered from a female donor with papillary thyroid cancer or a benign thyroid nodule (not recorded which). Some clones in this sample may be carry-over from other donors' samples. Both conserved end residues are part of each CDR3. Each record gives: V gene, CDR3 protein.

TRBV12-3/TRBV12-4 CASSIRLTDTQYF
TRBV10-2 CASSRNYEQYF
TRBV15 CATSRGGNTEAFF
TRBV19 CASRRTSNQPQHF
TRBV5-6 CASSLGWGSYEQYF
TRBV29-1 CSVVGTGPYEQYF
TRBV28 CASRPPGGYNEQFF
TRBV30 CAWSWGGEQFF
TRBV9 CARSAIAGTQYF
TRBV19 CASSIEGTEGELFF
TRBV9 CASSPQPTSETDTQYF
TRBV20-1 CSAPRASTDTQYF
TRBV6-1 CASSESWSSYNSPLHF
TRBV10-1 CASSESSGGDYNEQFF
TRBV5-4 CASSPRQGMYYGYTF
TRBV13 CASSLGVYSPLHF
TRBV6-1 CASSEGQGNTGELFF
TRBV7-8 CASSQSDRGLFF
TRBV6-1 CASSPGTGRYEQYF
TRBV11-3 CASSAGTSGSSNEQFF
TRBV7-9 CASSLEPLRSPLHF
TRBV4-1 CASSQGGQSTDTQYF
TRBV25-1 CASSKGVTGPANTGELFF
TRBV20-1 CSARPGQKNTEAFF
TRBV2 CASSDVGTFNEQFF
TRBV10-2 CASSESSGVQETQYF
TRBV15 CATSGDRVIGKLFF
TRBV5-1 CASSLEVHEPQHF
TRBV6-1 CASSERGRNTEAFF
TRBV5-1 CASKDVLGGTDTQYF
TRBV5-6 CASSGRARESYNEQFF
TRBV7-9 CASSLGQGEKAFF
TRBV7-2 CASSWSAYSNQPQHF